This T cell receptor (beta chain) was recovered during a study of lymphopenia after photon versus proton radiotherapy. Study-wide results and caveats: Oligoclonal CD8+ Temra expansion after nadir drove photon patients' diversity drop.

Points on this clone: The antigen remains undetermined.

Measured with immunoSEQ multiplex PCR; TCRdb has only the in-frame clones, and not every one. Here the sample spans about 24,000 clones, 84% being singletons. V shed 4 bases, J shed 3 bases, and the junction held 4 bases outside the gene matches. Germline V lookup: CDR1 SGDLS, CDR2 YYNGEE. This CDR3 spans 14 amino acids. The V call is TRBV9, the J call TRBJ1-5; 7 nucleotides match TRBD1. This sequence was found in a man aged 35-49 years with gastric cancer. The sample in question was peripheral blood, obtained from a patient treated with photon-based radiotherapy. Here the CDR3 reads CASSKQGVNQPQHF. CDR3 nucleotide sequence: TGTGCCAGCAGCAAGCAGGGGGTCAATCAGCCCCAGCATTTT.